These T cell receptor beta chains were read from a single sample in a study of monozygotic twins with inflammatory bowel disease. Following a re-call of the 5' RACE reads, TCRdb has one entry per CDR3 protein and lacks DNA. This sample's table reports more than 95,000 distinct CDR3 sequences. Specimen: blood. These receptors were collected from a human donor with ulcerative colitis or Crohn's disease, or a healthy co-twin of an affected twin (not recorded which). The CDR3 runs from the conserved cysteine through the conserved F or W.

TRBV7-2	TRBJ2-7	CASSLQSGTVYEQYF
TRBV27	TRBJ2-1	CASSSFLLNQYNEQFF
TRBV20-1	TRBJ2-2	CSARGDKAYGELFF
TRBV29-1	TRBJ2-1	CSVVLNFGTEQFF
TRBV29-1	TRBJ2-7	CSVGGGPRTPYGQYF
TRBV4-3	TRBJ2-3	CASSHRLAGGTRWDTQYF
TRBV19	TRBJ1-1	CASKGQGNTEAFF
TRBV12-3/TRBV12-4	TRBJ2-7	CASSLVPGATAYEQYF
TRBV19	TRBJ1-1	CASSREGRRTFF
TRBV29-1	TRBJ1-1	CSANNGQAEAFF
TRBV28	TRBJ2-7	CASSLTGPKVQYF
TRBV28	TRBJ1-2	CASSLSDRDLDGYTF
TRBV20-1	TRBJ1-6	CSARVQTVGLTPLHF
TRBV9	TRBJ2-1	CASSVAAATYNEQFF
TRBV6-2/TRBV6-3	TRBJ2-1	CASSKRTRMAEQFF
TRBV28	TRBJ2-7	CATREVAGGTSYEQYF
TRBV7-2	TRBJ2-3	CASSSPLAGYTDTQYF
TRBV12-3/TRBV12-4	TRBJ2-1	CASRRTSGLYNEQFF
TRBV28	TRBJ1-2	CASYRAGYGYTF
TRBV20-1	TRBJ2-3	CSARDLGGDRRTDTQYF
TRBV27	TRBJ2-3	CASSNAGGPESTQYF
TRBV28	TRBJ1-2	CASSSRTGGIVYTF